These 9 T cell receptor beta chains originate from one sample sequenced in a study of blood T cell repertoires in COVID-19. Repertoires were generated with immunoSEQ multiplex PCR, while TCRdb's copy carries only in-frame clones and drops some. Of 37,000 or so clones in the sample, about 88% were seen once. The sequencing input was peripheral blood. The origin of the receptors is a man in his 60s with active COVID-19.

The chain employs TRBV11-3 and TRBJ1-3; tentative D call: TRBD1 (6 bases). Germline values: CDR1 SGHNT, CDR2 YENEEA. The CDR3 is 18 amino acids. V gave up 7 bases and J gave up 4 bases, with 26 bases separating them. This chain's CDR3 is CASTYRAVKPLLGNTIYF. CDR3 nucleotides: TGTGCCAGCACCTACAGGGCTGTTAAGCCGTTGTTGGGAAACACCATATATTTT.

The chain joins TRBV5-4 to TRBJ2-2; a possible D gene is TRBD2 (6 bases). The length of the CDR3 is 16 residues. Trimming took 1 base from V and 0 from J, leaving 10 bases between them. From germline, CDR1 is SGHNT and CDR2 YYREEE (reference sequence). The CDR3 DNA follows: TGTGCCAGCAGCTTGAGTAGCGGATCGAACACCGGGGAGCTGTTTTTT. It yields the protein CASSLSSGSNTGELFF.

V and J are TRBV11-2 and TRBJ2-7, with a weak D call TRBD1 (5 bases). V shed 2 bases and J shed 0 bases, with 14 bases lying between them. CDR1 and CDR2 (germline): SGHAT, FQNNGV. There are 16 residues in the CDR3. CDR3 in DNA: TGTGCCAGCAGCTTACAGGGATGGGCCTCCTCCTACGAGCAGTACTTC. Translating gives CASSLQGWASSYEQYF.

The V gene is TRBV7-8, the J gene TRBJ2-7; 9 nucleotides line up with TRBD2. CDR1 and CDR2 (germline): SGHVS, FQNEAQ. The junction had 1 base not matched to a gene; V was cut back by 1 base and J by 6 bases. The CDR3 runs to 13 residues. CDR3 nucleotides: TGTGCCAGCAGCTTAGGGCGGGGGGGCGAGCAGTACTTC. Translated, it gives CASSLGRGGEQYF.

CDR3 protein: CATSAVAGRDTQYF. The CDR3 DNA sequence: TGTGCCACCAGTGCGGTAGCGGGTCGGGATACGCAGTATTTT. The rearrangement uses TRBV24-1 and TRBJ2-3; 7 positions agree with TRBD2. J was trimmed by 6 bases and V by 5 bases; bases with no gene match: 7. From germline, CDR1 is KGHDR and CDR2 SFDVKD. CDR3 length: 14 amino acids.

The V and J genes are TRBV27 and TRBJ2-1; TRBD2 aligns across 12 bases. The CDR3 spans 15 residues. V lost 5 bases and J lost 8; bases outside the gene matches: 7. Germline loops: CDR1 MNHEY, CDR2 SMNVEV (reference sequence). For the CDR3, the DNA is TGTGCCAGCAGTGCCGGACTAGCGGGAAGGCATGAGCAGTTCTTC. Protein: CASSAGLAGRHEQFF.

The gene calls are TRBV6-1 and TRBJ1-5; D is possibly TRBD1 (6 bases). This CDR3 spans 14 amino acids. Per the germline V gene, CDR1 is MNHNS and CDR2 is SASEGT. Trimming shortened V by 3 bases and J by 4 bases, and 10 bases separated the two germline ends. The CDR3 loop reads CASSDQGSNQPQHF. For the CDR3, the DNA is TGTGCCAGCAGTGACCAGGGGTCGAATCAGCCCCAGCATTTT.

The genes are TRBV5-6 and TRBJ1-5; possible D gene TRBD1, 5 bases. Per the germline V gene, CDR1 is SGHDT and CDR2 is YYEEEE. Between the trimmed V and J ends, which lost 3 bases and 5 bases, there was a span of 9 bases. The CDR3 totals 13 residues. Here the CDR3 DNA reads TGTGCCAGCAGCTGGGGGGGATATCAGCCCCAGCATTTT. As protein: CASSWGGYQPQHF. Full variable domain (outside the CDR3, taken from reference TRBV5-6 and TRBJ1-5): DAGVTQSPTHLIKTRGQQVTLRCSPKSGHDTVSWYQQALGQGPQFIFQYYEEEERQRGNFPDRFSGHQFPNYSSELNVNALLLGDSALYLCASSWGGYQPQHFGDGTRLSIL.

V is TRBV10-3 and J is TRBJ2-5, with 9 bases that match TRBD1. The CDR3 is 14 amino acids. Germline V gene data show CDR1 as ENHRY and CDR2 as SYGVKD. Trimming removed 3 bases from V and 5 bases from J; junction bases left unmatched: 4. The CDR3 DNA follows: TGTGCCATCAGTGAAGGACAGGGGATCGAGACCCAGTACTTC. This codes for CAISEGQGIETQYF.